One TCR beta chain is described in this entry. TCRdb's copy holds only in-frame clones and misses some; the assay was immunoSEQ multiplex PCR. The sample lists more than 80,000 clones, less than 90% seen once, with around 1.7% in the top ten. This entry is derived from a study of cytomegalovirus exposure and HLA in healthy donors. The CDR3 consists of 14 residues. Germline assignment: CDR1 SGDLS and CDR2 YYNGEE. Trimming cost V 0 bases and J 5 bases, with 11 bases left between them. Sequenced sample: PBMCs. The chain links TRBV9 to TRBJ1-2; no reliable D call. The source is a woman under 30 in good health and CMV-seropositive. The chain's CDR3 is CASSVGRQWYGYTF. CDR3 in DNA: TGTGCCAGCAGCGTAGGGAGGCAATGGTATGGCTACACCTTC. The full variable domain, with the rest looked up from reference TRBV9 and TRBJ1-2, is DSGVTQTPKHLITATGQRVTLRCSPRSGDLSVYWYQQSLDQGLQFLIQYYNGEERAKGNILERFSAQQFPDLHSELNLSSLELGDSALYFCASSVGRQWYGYTFGSGTRLTVV.